These 27 T cell receptor beta chains originate from one sample sequenced in a study of blood T cells in healthy people across ages. Alongside a J-beta primer mix, a sample-barcoded 5' primer served in a second PCR lasting roughly 7 to 11 cycles. TCRdb reprocessed the 5' RACE reads via MiXCR and lists one record per CDR3 protein. The repertoire holds fewer than 1.5 million distinct CDR3 sequences, with around 39% as singletons. What was sequenced was blood. The receptors come from a woman younger than 35 in good health.

This sequence joins TRBV7-9 and TRBJ1-2; D unresolved. Deletions cut 5 bases from V and 10 bases from J, with 14 bases between. Germline loops: CDR1 SEHNR, CDR2 FQNEAQ (reference sequence). The CDR3 extends over 12 amino acids. The CDR3 spells CASSLSGPIYTF. CDR3 nucleotide sequence: TGTGCCAGCAGCCTCTCCGGGCCTATCTACACCTTC.

The chain carries TRBV7-9 and TRBJ2-1; the D is unclear. The CDR3 length is 12 residues. The V end lost 7 bases, the J end lost 7 bases, and 11 bases lay between the germline ends. Germline V gene lookup returns CDR1 SEHNR and CDR2 FQNEAQ (reference sequence). CDR3 nucleotide sequence: TGTGCCAGCACCGCAGTCGGGAATGAGCAGTTCTTC. This translates into CASTAVGNEQFF.

The chain recombines TRBV28 with TRBJ2-2; D ambiguous. V was clipped by 7 bases and J by 0 bases, with 6 bases between them. The germline gives CDR1 MDHEN, CDR2 SYDVKM. The CDR3 totals 13 residues. In nucleotides, the CDR3 is TGTGCCAGCATCAACCCGAACACCGGGGAGCTGTTTTTT. Translation: CASINPNTGELFF.

This clonotype turned up a few times. J is TRBJ2-3 and V is TRBV5-1; D unclear. CDR1 is SGHRS and CDR2 is YFSETQ in the germline V gene. This CDR3 has 14 amino acids. Between the trimmed V and J ends, which lost 0 bases and 4 bases, there was a span of 9 bases. CDR3 loop: CASSLVTAADTQYF. The CDR3 DNA reads TGCGCCAGCAGCTTGGTTACGGCGGCAGATACGCAGTATTTT.

In DNA form, the CDR3 reads TGTGCCAGCAGTGATGAATATAGCGGGGCCACTCCAACGGGGGAGCTGTTTTTT. It translates to CASSDEYSGATPTGELFF. The rearrangement uses TRBV25-1 and TRBJ2-2; 8 bases match TRBD2. Trimming removed 3 bases from V and 8 bases from J; junction bases left unmatched: 17. The CDR3 totals 18 residues. Germline CDR1 MGHDK, CDR2 SYGVNS. Looking up the rest from reference TRBV25-1 and TRBJ2-2 gives the full variable domain: EADIYQTPRYLVIGTGKKITLECSQTMGHDKMYWYQQDPGMELHLIHYSYGVNSTEKGDLSSESTVSRIRTEHFPLTLESARPSHTSQYLCASSDEYSGATPTGELFFGEGSRLTVL.

V gene TRBV20-1 combines with J gene TRBJ1-2; maybe TRBD1 (5 bases). This CDR3 has 14 amino acids. Trimming removed 3 bases at V and 5 bases at J, with 16 bases between. Germline CDR1 reads DFQATT; CDR2 reads SNEGSKA (reference sequence). The CDR3 is CSARAGEPWYGYTF. The CDR3 region has the DNA TGCAGTGCTAGGGCGGGGGAGCCTTGGTATGGCTACACCTTC.

In this sample, this clonotype turned up once. V and J are TRBV2 and TRBJ1-5, with no clear D. V was clipped by 3 bases and J by 1 base, with 13 bases between them. Looked up from germline, CDR1 is SNHLY and CDR2 is FYNNEI. This CDR3 spans 16 amino acids. In DNA form, the CDR3 reads TGTGCCAGCAGTGAGCTTCCGAACGTCAGCAATCAGCCCCAGCATTTT. It translates to CASSELPNVSNQPQHF.

The V and J genes are TRBV18 and TRBJ2-1; D not certain. This CDR3 contains 13 residues. The germline V and J ends were trimmed by 0 bases and 5 bases, with 5 bases remaining between them. The germline V gene has CDR1 KGHSH and CDR2 LQKENI. CDR3 nucleotide sequence: TGTGCCAGCTCACCACCGTCACACAATGAGCAGTTCTTC. Encoded protein: CASSPPSHNEQFF.

There are a few counts of this clonotype. The V gene is TRBV6-5, the J gene TRBJ1-2; D is unresolved. The CDR3 has 16 amino acids. The V and J ends lost 5 bases and 8 bases respectively, with 24 bases between them. In germline, CDR1 is MNHEY, CDR2 SVGAGI. CDR3 in DNA: TGTGCCAGCAGTCCTCGAGTGGAGGCCTCCCAGGCAGGCTACACCTTC. Protein sequence: CASSPRVEASQAGYTF.

The chain combines TRBV10-3 with TRBJ2-2; D may be TRBD2 (6 bases). Trimming removed 7 bases from V and 2 bases from J, with 17 bases in between. The germline gives CDR1 ENHRY, CDR2 SYGVKD. The CDR3 consists of 16 residues. CDR3 amino acids: CAITPTGTLNTGELFF. DNA of the CDR3: TGTGCCATCACTCCGACCGGGACTCTCAACACCGGGGAGCTGTTTTTT.

This sequence joins TRBV4-1 and TRBJ1-2, with 8 bases lining up with TRBD1. The CDR3 contains 14 residues. The J segment lost 8 bases and the V segment lost 0 bases, leaving 5 bases of the junction unmatched. Germline V gene sequence: CDR1 MGHRA, CDR2 YSYEKL. CDR3 nucleotide sequence: TGCGCCAGCAGCCAAGAACAGGGGGTTAAGGGCTACACCTTC. Translated, it gives CASSQEQGVKGYTF.

V and J are TRBV7-2 and TRBJ1-2; D is unclear. The CDR3 has 12 amino acids. Germline V lookup: CDR1 SGHTA, CDR2 FQGNSA. V lost 0 bases, J lost 9 bases, and 8 bases lay in between. CDR3 amino acids: CASSLATPSYTF. Written as DNA, the CDR3 is TGTGCCAGCAGCTTAGCGACTCCCAGCTACACCTTC.

This sequence joins TRBV4-2 and TRBJ2-7, with 9 bases matching TRBD2. Germline V lookup: CDR1 LGHNA, CDR2 YNFKEQ. V gave up 0 bases and J gave up 0 bases; unmatched junction bases: 9. The CDR3 is 18 amino acids. The CDR3 is CASSQDVGAGGPSYEQYF. DNA of the CDR3: TGTGCCAGCAGCCAAGATGTTGGCGCGGGAGGGCCCTCCTACGAGCAGTACTTC.

This clonotype was seen a few times. V gene TRBV20-1 combines with J gene TRBJ1-1, with unresolved D. The CDR3 has 11 amino acids. The V gene's germline CDR1 is DFQATT and CDR2 SNEGSKA (reference sequence). V was trimmed by 0 bases and J by 11 bases, leaving 10 bases between them. CDR3 in DNA: TGCAGTGCTAGAGATCCTGAAGGGGCTTTCTTT. Translation: CSARDPEGAFF.

The chain combines TRBV7-3 with TRBJ2-2; possible D gene TRBD1, 6 bases. V was clipped by 5 bases and J by 4 bases, with 14 bases between them. CDR1 and CDR2 from the germline V gene are SGHTA and FQGTGA. The CDR3 spans 15 residues. The chain's CDR3 is CASSGATGPTGELFF. As DNA, the CDR3 is TGTGCCAGCAGCGGAGCTACAGGGCCCACCGGGGAGCTGTTTTTT.

The chain joins TRBV29-1 to TRBJ2-1; D is possibly TRBD1 (5 bases). V was cut by 0 bases and J by 2 bases, with 11 bases left in between. This CDR3 is built from 15 residues. Germline loops: CDR1 SQVTM, CDR2 ANQGSEA. CDR3: CSVEDSDTAYNEQFF. CDR3 bases: TGCAGCGTTGAAGATTCGGACACCGCCTACAATGAGCAGTTCTTC.

The rearrangement uses TRBV5-5 and TRBJ2-4; TRBD2 aligns across 11 bases. Germline lookup yields CDR1 SGHKS and CDR2 YYEKEE (reference sequence). This CDR3 is built from 15 residues. J lost 6 bases, V lost 4 bases, and 6 bases had no gene match. In nucleotides, the CDR3 is TGTGCCAGCAGCCCACTAGCGGGAGCCGGAAACATTCAGTACTTC. Residues: CASSPLAGAGNIQYF.

This clonotype was observed many times. This chain joins TRBV12-3 or TRBV12-4 and TRBJ2-5; D is uncertain. V lost 5 bases and J lost 11, with 12 bases in between. The CDR3 runs 11 residues. This CDR3 reads CASSPYNEQYF. CDR3 nucleotides: TGTGCCAGCAGTCCCTACAATGAGCAGTACTTC.

This sequence joins TRBV2 and TRBJ2-1; a possible D gene is TRBD1 (5 bases). Germline loops: CDR1 SNHLY, CDR2 FYNNEI. The V gene lost 6 bases and the J gene lost 3 bases, with 18 bases spanning the gap. The CDR3 consists of 16 residues. CDR3 sequence: CASSAVQAGYYNEQFF. As DNA, the CDR3 is TGTGCCAGCAGCGCCGTCCAGGCAGGGTACTACAATGAGCAGTTCTTC.

This clonotype was observed a few times. CDR3 DNA sequence: TGTGCCAGCACCACAGAACAGGGGCGAGCTTTCTTT. Amino acids: CASTTEQGRAFF. The chain couples TRBV28 to TRBJ1-1, with 7 nucleotides matching TRBD1. This CDR3 has 12 amino acids. Unmatched junction bases numbered 9, after V lost 7 bases and J lost 10 bases. Germline V CDR1 and CDR2: MDHEN, SYDVKM.

The chain carries TRBV18 and TRBJ2-1; D gene unclear. Germline lookup yields CDR1 KGHSH and CDR2 LQKENI. CDR3 length: 15 amino acids. The V and J ends lost 6 bases and 0 bases respectively, with 12 bases between them. CDR3 sequence (DNA): TGTGCCAGCTCGACGGACCAGAGCTCCTACAATGAGCAGTTCTTC. Translating it yields CASSTDQSSYNEQFF.

The chain combines TRBV25-1 with TRBJ2-1; 8 nucleotides line up with TRBD2. The DNA end is a closer match to TRBJ2-7, so the J assignment may be wrong. Germline values: CDR1 MGHDK, CDR2 SYGVNS. The CDR3 length is 15 residues. The CDR3, as DNA: TGTGCCAGCAGTAGGCGGGGGGCCGGGGACAATGAGCAGTACTTC. This codes for CASSRRGAGDNEQYF.

This clonotype was seen more than once but under ten times. CDR3 amino acids: CATSRGKGGSTDTQYF. The DNA for the CDR3 is TGTGCCACCAGCAGAGGCAAAGGTGGTAGCACAGATACGCAGTATTTT. The chain uses TRBV15 and TRBJ2-3; D uncertain. Trimming cost V 1 base and J 0 bases, with 11 bases left between them. The CDR3 runs 16 residues. Germline V gene data show CDR1 as LNHNV and CDR2 as YYDKDF (reference sequence).

This clonotype was observed at least ten times. The genes are TRBV20-1 and TRBJ1-2, with 7 bases lining up with TRBD1. The V gene end was trimmed by 6 bases and the J gene end by 6 bases; junction bases not matched to a gene: 7. Looked up from germline, CDR1 is DFQATT and CDR2 is SNEGSKA (reference sequence). The CDR3 spans 12 residues. The CDR3 loop reads CSAPDRVDGYTF. CDR3 nucleotides: TGCAGTGCCCCCGACAGGGTTGATGGCTACACCTTC.

This clonotype turned up a few times. The chain recombines TRBV6-1 with TRBJ2-5; 8 nucleotides line up with TRBD2. V gave up 5 bases and J gave up 7 bases; unmatched junction bases: 6. This CDR3 is built from 13 residues. CDR1 and CDR2 (germline): MNHNS, SASEGT. This chain's CDR3 is CASSKRELSTQYF. The CDR3 coding sequence is TGTGCCAGCAGTAAGCGGGAGTTGTCGACCCAGTACTTC.

Only a few counts were recorded for this clonotype. The chain carries TRBV5-1 and TRBJ2-3; TRBD1 agrees at 7 bases. The CDR3 covers 15 residues. The germline V gene encodes CDR1 SGHRS and CDR2 YFSETQ. The junction had 4 bases not matched to a gene; V was cut back by 3 bases and J by 0 bases. The CDR3 coding sequence is TGCGCCAGCAGCTCCCAGGGGGTTAGCACAGATACGCAGTATTTT. Translation gives CASSSQGVSTDTQYF.

With regard to this clonotype: At one end the junction does not follow the germline gene, possibly because of a read error. CDR3 loop: CAICESRGEVGDTQYF. The CDR3 DNA reads as TGTGCCATCTGTGAGTCGAGGGGGGAGGTTGGAGATACGCAGTATTTT. This sequence joins TRBV10-3 and TRBJ2-3; TRBD1 or TRBD2 may be the D gene (6 bases each). CDR3 length: 16 residues. Germline V gene data show CDR1 as ENHRY and CDR2 as SYGVKD.